The 17 T cell receptor beta chains below come from one sample, sequenced in a study of T cells and copy number aberrations in small-cell lung cancer. The assay was immunoSEQ multiplex PCR, and TCRdb's table has in-frame clones only and misses some. The sample has fewer than 10,000 clones; over 75% are singletons. Material: normal tissue next to the tumor. The receptors were sampled from a man aged 55 to 70 with small cell lung cancer.

J is TRBJ2-1 and V is TRBV10-1, with 11 bases identical to TRBD2. This CDR3 is built from 14 residues. V was pared by 6 bases and J by 10 bases, with 8 bases of the junction left unmatched. Germline V CDR1 and CDR2: WNHNN, SYGVQD (reference sequence). The CDR3 spells CASSSGLAASEQFF. DNA of the CDR3: TGCGCCAGCAGCTCGGGACTAGCGGCCTCGGAGCAGTTCTTC.

The chain has TRBV6-6 and TRBJ2-5; no clear D. Germline V CDR1 and CDR2: MNHNY, SVGAGI (reference sequence). V dropped 2 bases and J dropped 7 bases, with 5 bases sitting between them. This CDR3 is 11 amino acids long. CDR3 bases: TGTGCCAGCAGTTACATGGGGACCCAGTACTTC. It is translated as CASSYMGTQYF.

This clone was found a few times. Other DNA sequences in the sample encode the same CDR3. The chain joins TRBV6-5 to TRBJ2-7, with 7 bases matching TRBD2. The CDR3 length is 16 residues. Trimming at V came to 2 bases and at J to 0 bases, leaving 7 bases not matched to a gene. Germline CDR1 and CDR2: MNHEY and SVGAGI. CDR3 residues: CASSYRLADSSYEQYF. The CDR3 DNA follows: TGTGCCAGCAGTTACCGCCTAGCGGATAGCTCCTACGAGCAGTACTTC.

The genes are TRBV28 and TRBJ1-5, with D tentatively TRBD1 (5 bases). Germline CDR1 and CDR2: MDHEN and SYDVKM. The V and J ends lost 6 bases and 2 bases respectively, with 17 bases between them. The CDR3 covers 16 residues. DNA for the CDR3: TGTGCCAGCAGCCTCAACCAGGGTGCGCGCAATCAGCCCCAGCATTTT. Protein sequence: CASSLNQGARNQPQHF.

The V gene is TRBV28, the J gene TRBJ2-2; no clear D. V was trimmed by 5 bases and J by 2 bases, leaving 15 bases between them. Germline V gene sequence: CDR1 MDHEN, CDR2 SYDVKM. This CDR3 is 16 amino acids long. The CDR3 DNA is TGTGCCAGCAGTCCGCCGCGACCCTCAAACACCGGGGAGCTGTTTTTT. Translating it yields CASSPPRPSNTGELFF.

The chain has TRBV11-3 and TRBJ2-3; 8 bases line up with TRBD2. The CDR3 totals 15 residues. V dropped 1 base and J dropped 5; count of bases not matched to a gene: 5. CDR1 is SGHNT, CDR2 YENEEA, per germline. The CDR3 coding sequence is TGTGCCAGCAGCTTAGGCGGACTAGCCATAGATACGCAGTATTTT. Amino acids: CASSLGGLAIDTQYF.

This clone was counted a few times. The rearrangement links TRBV2 to TRBJ2-1, with D possibly being TRBD2 (6 bases). The V gene's germline CDR1 is SNHLY and CDR2 FYNNEI. V was trimmed by 2 bases and J by 8 bases, leaving 13 bases between them. This CDR3 is built from 14 residues. The DNA for the CDR3 is TGTGCCAGCAGTGAATCCGGCGGGGCCCATGAGCAGTTCTTC. It codes for CASSESGGAHEQFF.

CDR3 nucleotide sequence: TGTGCCAGCACGGAAGGGAGTTATACCACCGGGGAGCTGTTTTTT. This sequence encodes CASTEGSYTTGELFF. The genes are TRBV6-1 and TRBJ2-2; a weak D match, TRBD2 (5 bases). Germline CDR1 reads MNHNS; CDR2 reads SASEGT. CDR3 length equals 15 residues. V gave up 7 bases and J gave up 4 bases, with 16 bases separating them.

V and J are TRBV11-3 and TRBJ2-2, with TRBD1 matching over 10 bases. The junction had 5 bases not matched to a gene; V was cut back by 4 bases and J by 6 bases. In germline, CDR1 is SGHNT, CDR2 YENEEA. The CDR3 is made up of 15 amino acids. CDR3 nucleotide sequence: TGTGCCAGCAGCTCATTCGGGACAGGGGCCGGGGAGCTGTTTTTT. Translating it yields CASSSFGTGAGELFF.

The V and J genes are TRBV5-4 and TRBJ2-1, with 12 positions matching TRBD2. With 4 bases clipped from V and 8 bases from J, the junction kept 7 bases outside the gene matches. The CDR3 is 15 residues long. Germline V lookup: CDR1 SGHNT, CDR2 YYREEE (reference sequence). DNA of the CDR3: TGTGCCAGCAGCCCTGGACTAGCGGGACGGGATGAGCAGTTCTTC. Amino acids: CASSPGLAGRDEQFF.

The chain has TRBV6-1 and TRBJ2-1; no definite D call. The CDR3 has 11 amino acids. Looked up from germline, CDR1 is MNHNS and CDR2 is SASEGT. Trimming shortened V by 2 bases and J by 7 bases, and 3 bases separated the two germline ends. CDR3 region: CASSEWNEQFF. In DNA form, the CDR3 reads TGTGCCAGCAGTGAATGGAATGAGCAGTTCTTC.

The gene calls are TRBV6-1 and TRBJ2-5; D possibly uses TRBD1 or TRBD2 (6 bases each). Germline V lookup: CDR1 MNHNS, CDR2 SASEGT. V lost 8 bases to trimming and J lost 5 bases, with 15 bases between them. The CDR3 consists of 13 residues. CDR3 sequence reads: CASWTVEGETQYF. CDR3 DNA sequence: TGTGCCAGCTGGACAGTGGAGGGGGAGACCCAGTACTTC.

The rearrangement links TRBV5-1 to TRBJ1-4; D possibly corresponds to TRBD1 (5 bases). The V gene lost 0 bases and the J gene lost 3 bases, with 9 bases spanning the gap. The CDR3 loop spans 15 amino acids. The germline V gene has CDR1 SGHRS and CDR2 YFSETQ. DNA for the CDR3: TGCGCCAGCAGCTTGGCGGGGGAATCTAATGAAAAACTGTTTTTT. This encodes CASSLAGESNEKLFF.

V usage is TRBV29-1 and J usage is TRBJ1-2; D unresolved. V lost 3 bases, J lost 4 bases, and 15 bases lay in between. Germline CDR1 is SQVTM and CDR2 is ANQGSEA. The CDR3 has 14 residues. The CDR3 loop is CSVETPEYSYGYTF. For the CDR3, the DNA is TGCAGCGTTGAGACCCCCGAGTACTCCTATGGCTACACCTTC.

V usage is TRBV5-4 and J usage is TRBJ2-7, with 9 bases matching TRBD1. V was pared by 4 bases and J by 3 bases, with 8 bases of the junction left unmatched. This CDR3 is 15 amino acids long. Germline-derived CDR1 and CDR2 are SGHNT and YYREEE (reference sequence). The CDR3 coding sequence is TGTGCCAGCAGCCTCCCCGGGGACAGGGTCTACGAGCAGTACTTC. Translating gives CASSLPGDRVYEQYF.

V and J are TRBV19 and TRBJ2-1; D may be TRBD1 or TRBD2 (5 bases each). The CDR3 is made up of 16 amino acids. Germline values: CDR1 LNHDA, CDR2 SQIVND (reference sequence). Trimming pared 7 bases from V and 0 bases from J, leaving 16 bases between. The CDR3 coding sequence is TGTGCCAGTAAAGGGACCGGGACCAACTCCTACAATGAGCAGTTCTTC. This sequence encodes CASKGTGTNSYNEQFF.

This CDR3 reads CASSFLGEQYF. The CDR3 DNA sequence: TGTGCCAGCAGCTTCCTGGGTGAGCAGTACTTC. The J gene is TRBJ2-7, the V gene TRBV7-9; D is unresolved. Trimming shortened V by 3 bases and J by 7 bases, and 7 bases separated the two germline ends. The CDR3 contains 11 residues. The germline V gene has CDR1 SEHNR and CDR2 FQNEAQ (reference sequence).